Sequencing of this T cell receptor (beta chain) was carried out in a study of Ad26.COV2.S vaccination and SARS-CoV-2 variants. Study overall: Intramuscular Ad26.COV2.S doses were given once or twice, 56 days apart.

Sequencing was performed with immunoSEQ multiplex PCR; in TCRdb, only in-frame clones are kept and a portion is missing. The sample has about 320,000 clones, approximately 86% seen once. Treatment denoted: some 20 received Ad26.COV2.S at low or high dose, single or two shots; about 5 received placebo; per-sample allocation not given. Day 63 after the first vaccine or placebo injection was the time point for sampling. The vaccine delivered Wuhan-strain SARS-CoV-2 spike through an Ad26 vector. This sequence was found in a person aged 18 to 65 who received the Ad26.COV2.S COVID-19 vaccine or a placebo. The starting material was peripheral blood, obtained in a trial of Ad26.COV2.S vaccine versus placebo.

CDR3 region: CASSRTLAGNEQFF. DNA for the CDR3: TGTGCCAGCAGCCGCACGCTAGCGGGCAATGAGCAGTTCTTC. The chain carries TRBV3-1 (or the pseudogene TRBV3-2) and TRBJ2-1; 8 positions match TRBD2. The germline V gene has CDR1 LGHDT and CDR2 YNNKEL (reference sequence). V gave up 4 bases and J gave up 6 bases; unmatched junction bases: 5. CDR3 length: 14 amino acids.